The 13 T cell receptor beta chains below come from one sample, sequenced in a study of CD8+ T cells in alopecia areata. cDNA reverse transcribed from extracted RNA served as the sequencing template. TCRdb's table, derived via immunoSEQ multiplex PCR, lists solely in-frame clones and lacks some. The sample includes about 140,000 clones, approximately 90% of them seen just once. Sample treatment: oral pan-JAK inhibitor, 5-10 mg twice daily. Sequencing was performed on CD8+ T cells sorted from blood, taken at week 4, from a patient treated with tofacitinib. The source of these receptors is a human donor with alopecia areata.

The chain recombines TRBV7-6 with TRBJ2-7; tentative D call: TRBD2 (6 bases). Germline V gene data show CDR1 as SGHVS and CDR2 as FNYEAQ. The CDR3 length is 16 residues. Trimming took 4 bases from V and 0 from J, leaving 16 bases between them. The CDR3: CASSSRLGLSSYEQYF. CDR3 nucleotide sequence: TGTGCCAGCAGCTCACGACTAGGCTTGTCCTCCTACGAGCAGTACTTC.

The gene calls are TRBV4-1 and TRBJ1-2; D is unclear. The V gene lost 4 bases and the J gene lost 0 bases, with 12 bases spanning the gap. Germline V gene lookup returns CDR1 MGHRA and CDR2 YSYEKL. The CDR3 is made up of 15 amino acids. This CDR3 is CASSPLSGANYGYTF. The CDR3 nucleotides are TGCGCCAGCAGCCCACTATCGGGTGCTAACTATGGCTACACCTTC.

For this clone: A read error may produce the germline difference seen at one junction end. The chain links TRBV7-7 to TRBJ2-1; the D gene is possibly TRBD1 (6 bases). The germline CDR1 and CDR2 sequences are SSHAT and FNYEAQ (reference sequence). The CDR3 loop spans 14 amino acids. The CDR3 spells CASSFGPEGGEQFF. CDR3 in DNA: TGTGCTAGCAGTTTCGGCCCTGAAGGGGGTGAGCAGTTCTTC.

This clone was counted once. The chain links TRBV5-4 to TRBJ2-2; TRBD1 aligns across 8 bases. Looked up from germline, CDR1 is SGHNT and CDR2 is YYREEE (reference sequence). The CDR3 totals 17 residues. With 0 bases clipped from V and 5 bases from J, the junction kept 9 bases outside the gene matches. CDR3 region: CASSLDGDRGSTGELFF. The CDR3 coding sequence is TGTGCCAGCAGCTTGGATGGAGACAGGGGTAGTACCGGGGAGCTGTTTTTT. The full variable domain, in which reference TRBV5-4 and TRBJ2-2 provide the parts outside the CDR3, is ETGVTQSPTHLIKTRGQQVTLRCSSQSGHNTVSWYQQALGQGPQFIFQYYREEENGRGNFPPRFSGLQFPNYSSELNVNALELDDSALYLCASSLDGDRGSTGELFFGEGSRLTVL.

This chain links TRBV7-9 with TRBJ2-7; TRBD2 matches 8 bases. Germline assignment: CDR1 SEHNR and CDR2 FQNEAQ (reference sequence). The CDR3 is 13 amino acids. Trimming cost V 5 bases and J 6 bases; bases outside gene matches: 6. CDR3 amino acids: CASSRSSGAEQYF. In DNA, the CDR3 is TGTGCCAGCAGCCGGAGTAGCGGGGCCGAGCAGTACTTC.

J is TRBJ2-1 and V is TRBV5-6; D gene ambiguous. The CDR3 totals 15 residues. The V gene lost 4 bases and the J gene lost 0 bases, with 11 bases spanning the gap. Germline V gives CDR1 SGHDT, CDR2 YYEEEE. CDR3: CASSPTLSSYNEQFF. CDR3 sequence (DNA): TGTGCCAGCAGCCCGACACTGAGCTCCTACAATGAGCAGTTCTTC.

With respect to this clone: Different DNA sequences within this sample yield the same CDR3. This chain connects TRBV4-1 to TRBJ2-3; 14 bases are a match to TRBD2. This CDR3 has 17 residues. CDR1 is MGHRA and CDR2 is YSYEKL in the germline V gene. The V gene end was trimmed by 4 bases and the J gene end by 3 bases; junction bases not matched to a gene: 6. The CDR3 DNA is TGCGCCAGCAGCCTTCGACTAGCGGGGGGGCCGACAGATACGCAGTATTTT. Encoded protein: CASSLRLAGGPTDTQYF.

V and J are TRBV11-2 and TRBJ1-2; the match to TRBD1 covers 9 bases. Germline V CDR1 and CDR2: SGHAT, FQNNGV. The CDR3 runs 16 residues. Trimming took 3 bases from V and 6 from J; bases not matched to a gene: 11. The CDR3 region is CASSFGVGQGWNGYTF. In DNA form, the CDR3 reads TGTGCCAGCAGCTTTGGTGTGGGACAGGGTTGGAATGGCTACACCTTC.

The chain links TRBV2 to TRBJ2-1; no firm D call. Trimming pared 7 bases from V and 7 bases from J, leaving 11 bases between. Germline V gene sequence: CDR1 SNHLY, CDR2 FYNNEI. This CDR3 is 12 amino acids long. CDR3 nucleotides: TGTGCCAGCACGTGGTCTGGTAATGAGCAGTTCTTC. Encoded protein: CASTWSGNEQFF. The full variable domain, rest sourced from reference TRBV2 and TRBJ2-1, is EPEVTQTPSHQVTQMGQEVILRCVPISNHLYFYWYRQILGQKVEFLVSFYNNEISEKSEIFDDQFSVERPDGSNFTLKIRSTKLEDSAMYFCASTWSGNEQFFGPGTRLTVL.

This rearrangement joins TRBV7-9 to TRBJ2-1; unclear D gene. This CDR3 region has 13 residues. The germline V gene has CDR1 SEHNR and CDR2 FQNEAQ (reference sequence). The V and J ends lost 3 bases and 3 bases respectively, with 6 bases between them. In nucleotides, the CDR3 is TGTGCCAGCAGCTTGGTGGACTACAATGAGCAGTTCTTC. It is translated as CASSLVDYNEQFF.

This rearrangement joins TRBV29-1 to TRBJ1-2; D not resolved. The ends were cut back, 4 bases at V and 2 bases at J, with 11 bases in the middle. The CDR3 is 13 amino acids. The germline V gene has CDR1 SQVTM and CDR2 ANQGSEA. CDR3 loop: CSVVRGKNYGYTF. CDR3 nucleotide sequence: TGCAGCGTTGTTCGGGGAAAGAACTATGGCTACACCTTC.

In nucleotides, the CDR3 is TGTGCCAGCAGTCACCGGGTTACAGTAATCTACAATGAGCAGTTCTTC. Translation: CASSHRVTVIYNEQFF. This chain uses TRBV7-8 with TRBJ2-1; no clear D gene. The CDR3 is made up of 16 amino acids. The germline V and J ends were trimmed by 6 bases and 3 bases, with 18 bases remaining between them. Germline assignment: CDR1 SGHVS and CDR2 FQNEAQ.

CDR3 protein: CASSFRDRTMDEQYF. In DNA form, the CDR3 reads TGTGCCAGCAGCTTTCGGGACAGAACCATGGACGAGCAGTACTTC. The chain combines TRBV9 with TRBJ2-7; 7 bases align to TRBD1. Trimming removed 4 bases from V and 5 bases from J; junction bases left unmatched: 12. This CDR3 has 15 amino acids. CDR1 and CDR2 (germline): SGDLS, YYNGEE. The whole variable domain, filled in from reference TRBV9 and TRBJ2-7, reads DSGVTQTPKHLITATGQRVTLRCSPRSGDLSVYWYQQSLDQGLQFLIQYYNGEERAKGNILERFSAQQFPDLHSELNLSSLELGDSALYFCASSFRDRTMDEQYFGPGTRLTVT.